These 10 T cell receptor beta chains were all obtained from the same sample, sequenced in a study of T cell clones after liver transplantation. The repertoire was sequenced with immunoSEQ multiplex PCR; TCRdb's copy has only in-frame clones and lacks some. The repertoire holds tens of thousands of clones, with roughly nine tenths as singletons. The sample consisted of CD4+ T cells from blood, taken before liver transplant. Receptor source: a human donor who received a liver transplant.

The chain uses TRBV5-1 and TRBJ1-3; D might be TRBD1 (5 bases). Deletions cut 4 bases from V and 5 bases from J, with 16 bases between. CDR3 length: 15 residues. Germline-derived CDR1 and CDR2 are SGHRS and YFSETQ. The CDR3 coding sequence is TGCGCCAGCAGCACGGGCCAGGGTTCAAGAAACACCATATATTTT. The encoded protein is CASSTGQGSRNTIYF.

The gene calls are TRBV5-1 and TRBJ2-1, with TRBD2 matching 10 bases. The CDR3 has 16 amino acids. The germline V gene encodes CDR1 SGHRS and CDR2 YFSETQ. V trimming: 4 bases; J trimming: 8 bases; junction bases outside the gene matches: 12. The CDR3 region is CASSPFLAGDGDEQFF. The CDR3 region has the DNA TGCGCCAGCAGCCCCTTTCTAGCGGGAGATGGCGATGAGCAGTTCTTC.

This chain uses TRBV29-1 with TRBJ2-3; possibly TRBD2 for D (6 bases). Germline CDR1 reads SQVTM; CDR2 reads ANQGSEA. Between the trimmed V and J ends, which lost 6 bases and 3 bases, there was a span of 16 bases. This CDR3 is built from 14 residues. CDR3 sequence (DNA): TGCAGCGTAGCCGCGGGATCACGGACAGATACGCAGTATTTT. This sequence encodes CSVAAGSRTDTQYF.

The rearrangement joins TRBV4-2 to TRBJ2-2; 7 positions match TRBD1. V was clipped by 4 bases and J by 4 bases; unmatched bases: 6. Germline loops: CDR1 LGHNA, CDR2 YNFKEQ. The CDR3 is made up of 15 amino acids. DNA for the CDR3: TGTGCCAGCAGCCTCCTACAGGGGTCCACCGGGGAGCTGTTTTTT. This encodes CASSLLQGSTGELFF.

The V gene is TRBV5-4, the J gene TRBJ2-7, with D unresolved. From germline, CDR1 is SGHNT and CDR2 YYREEE (reference sequence). Trimming cost V 4 bases and J 6 bases, with 8 bases left between them. CDR3 size: 11 residues. CDR3 in amino acids: CASSTGPEQYF. DNA of the CDR3: TGTGCCAGCAGCACGGGTCCCGAGCAGTACTTC.

The CDR3, as DNA: TGTGCCACCAGCAGTGGACTAGCGGGATCCACCGGGGAGCTGTTTTTT. It translates to CATSSGLAGSTGELFF. The chain carries TRBV15 and TRBJ2-2; TRBD2 agrees at 12 bases. Germline CDR1 is LNHNV and CDR2 is YYDKDF (reference sequence). CDR3 length equals 16 residues. V lost 3 bases and J lost 4; bases outside the gene matches: 3.

The chain uses TRBV18 and TRBJ2-7; D tentatively fits TRBD1 or TRBD2 (5 bases each). The CDR3 consists of 14 residues. The V gene lost 0 bases and the J gene lost 5 bases, with 11 bases spanning the gap. Germline V gene sequence: CDR1 KGHSH, CDR2 LQKENI. The CDR3 bases are TGTGCCAGCTCACCACCCGGGACCCGCCACGAGCAGTACTTC. It is translated as CASSPPGTRHEQYF.

The chain carries TRBV29-1 and TRBJ2-1; TRBD2 agrees at 9 bases. Germline trimming cut 7 bases from V and 6 bases from J; bases unmatched to any gene: 4. The germline V gene has CDR1 SQVTM and CDR2 ANQGSEA. This CDR3 is built from 12 residues. The chain's CDR3 is CSGGRAPNEQFF. DNA for the CDR3: TGCAGCGGCGGGAGGGCCCCCAATGAGCAGTTCTTC.

This clone was recorded once. This rearrangement joins TRBV19 to TRBJ1-2; no clear D. The CDR3 extends over 12 amino acids. In germline, CDR1 is LNHDA, CDR2 SQIVND (reference sequence). V was cut by 3 bases and J by 6 bases, with 8 bases left in between. The CDR3 loop is CASSIRADGYTF. The CDR3 region has the DNA TGTGCCAGTAGTATTCGAGCGGATGGCTACACCTTC.

The table lists this clone with a count of one. The V call is TRBV7-2, the J call TRBJ2-1; no clear D. The germline CDR1 and CDR2 sequences are SGHTA and FQGNSA. The CDR3 spans 15 residues. The V end lost 2 bases, the J end lost 2 bases, and 10 bases lay between the germline ends. The CDR3 DNA is TGTGCCAGCAGCTTAAGCGCACTAACCTACAATGAGCAGTTCTTC. Residues: CASSLSALTYNEQFF.